This TCR beta chain was identified during a study of blood T cell repertoires in COVID-19. The CDR3 runs 17 residues. V shed 4 bases and J shed 8 bases, with 23 bases lying between them. The germline CDR1 and CDR2 sequences are SEHNR and FQNEAQ (reference sequence). Generated by immunoSEQ multiplex PCR, the TCRdb table keeps only in-frame clones and is missing some. The data show around 170,000 clones, 83% seen once. The rearrangement joins TRBV7-9 to TRBJ2-2; possibly TRBD2 for D (5 bases). The TCR sequence derives from a middle-aged woman with acute or convalescent COVID-19. The sequenced sample consisted of peripheral blood. Here the CDR3 DNA reads TGTGCCAGCAGCTACCCATTCGCGGGCTCACTCGGGGGGGAGCTGTTTTTT. The encoded protein is CASSYPFAGSLGGELFF.